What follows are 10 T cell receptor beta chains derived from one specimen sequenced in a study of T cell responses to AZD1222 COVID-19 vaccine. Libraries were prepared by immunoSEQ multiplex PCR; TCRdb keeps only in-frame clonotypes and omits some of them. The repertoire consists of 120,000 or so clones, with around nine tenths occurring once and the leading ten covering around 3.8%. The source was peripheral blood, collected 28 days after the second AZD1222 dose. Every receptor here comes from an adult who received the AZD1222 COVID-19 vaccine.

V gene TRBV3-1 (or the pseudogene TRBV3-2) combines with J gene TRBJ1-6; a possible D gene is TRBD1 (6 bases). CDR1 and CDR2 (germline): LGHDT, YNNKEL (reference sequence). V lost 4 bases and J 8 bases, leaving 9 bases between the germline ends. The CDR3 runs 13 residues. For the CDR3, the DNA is TGTGCCAGCAGCCCCAGGGGTCATTCACCCCTCCACTTT. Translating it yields CASSPRGHSPLHF.

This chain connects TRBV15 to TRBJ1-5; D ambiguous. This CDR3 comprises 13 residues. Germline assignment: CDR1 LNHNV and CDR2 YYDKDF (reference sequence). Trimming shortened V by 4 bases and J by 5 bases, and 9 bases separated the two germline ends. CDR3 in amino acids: CATSKQTYQPQHF. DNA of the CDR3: TGTGCCACCAGCAAACAGACTTATCAGCCCCAGCATTTT.

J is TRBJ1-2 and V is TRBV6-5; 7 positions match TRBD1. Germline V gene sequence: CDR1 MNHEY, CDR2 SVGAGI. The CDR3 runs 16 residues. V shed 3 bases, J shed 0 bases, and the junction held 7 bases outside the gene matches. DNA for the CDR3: TGTGCCAGCAGTTATGCTGGGACAGTGCCTAACTATGGCTACACCTTC. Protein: CASSYAGTVPNYGYTF.

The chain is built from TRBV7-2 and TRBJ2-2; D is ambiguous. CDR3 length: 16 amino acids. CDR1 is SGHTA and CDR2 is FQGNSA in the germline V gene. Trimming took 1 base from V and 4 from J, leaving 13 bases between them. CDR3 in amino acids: CASSLVPGKLTGELFF. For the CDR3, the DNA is TGTGCCAGCAGCTTAGTTCCGGGCAAACTCACCGGGGAGCTGTTTTTT.

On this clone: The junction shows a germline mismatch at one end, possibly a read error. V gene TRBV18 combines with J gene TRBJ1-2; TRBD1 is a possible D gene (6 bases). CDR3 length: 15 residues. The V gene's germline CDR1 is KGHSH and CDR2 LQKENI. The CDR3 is CASPPMGAGNYGYTF. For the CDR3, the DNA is TGTGCCAGCCCACCAATGGGGGCAGGGAACTATGGCTACACCTTC.

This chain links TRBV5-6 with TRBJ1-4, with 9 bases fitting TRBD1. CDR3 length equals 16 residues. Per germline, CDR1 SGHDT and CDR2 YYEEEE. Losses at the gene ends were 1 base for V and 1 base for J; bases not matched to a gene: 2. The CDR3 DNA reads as TGTGCCAGCAGCTTGACAGGGGGCGAAACTAATGAAAAACTGTTTTTT. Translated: CASSLTGGETNEKLFF.

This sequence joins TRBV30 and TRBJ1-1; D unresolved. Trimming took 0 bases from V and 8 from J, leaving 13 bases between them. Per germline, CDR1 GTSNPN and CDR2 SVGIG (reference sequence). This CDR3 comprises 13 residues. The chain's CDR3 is CAWSVGRWGEAFF. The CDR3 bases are TGTGCCTGGAGTGTAGGCAGGTGGGGAGAAGCTTTCTTT. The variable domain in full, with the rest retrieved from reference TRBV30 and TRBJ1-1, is SQTIHQWPATLVQPVGSPLSLECTVEGTSNPNLYWYRQAAGRGLQLLFYSVGIGQISSEVPQNLSASRPQDRQFILSSKKLLLSDSGFYLCAWSVGRWGEAFFGQGTRLTVV.

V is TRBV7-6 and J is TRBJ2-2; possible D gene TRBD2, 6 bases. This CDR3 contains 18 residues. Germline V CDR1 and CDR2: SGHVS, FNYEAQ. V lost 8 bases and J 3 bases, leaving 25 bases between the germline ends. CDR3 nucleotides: TGTGCCAGCGGCAACTTAGCGGCAGGGATTATAGACACCGGGGAGCTGTTTTTT. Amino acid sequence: CASGNLAAGIIDTGELFF.

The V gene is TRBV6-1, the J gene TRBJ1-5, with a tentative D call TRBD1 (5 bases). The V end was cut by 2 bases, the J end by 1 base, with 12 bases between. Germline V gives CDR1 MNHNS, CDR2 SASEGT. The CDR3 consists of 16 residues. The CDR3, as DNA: TGTGCCAGCAGTGAACGGGGGGTGGGGAGCAATCAGCCCCAGCATTTT. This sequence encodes CASSERGVGSNQPQHF.

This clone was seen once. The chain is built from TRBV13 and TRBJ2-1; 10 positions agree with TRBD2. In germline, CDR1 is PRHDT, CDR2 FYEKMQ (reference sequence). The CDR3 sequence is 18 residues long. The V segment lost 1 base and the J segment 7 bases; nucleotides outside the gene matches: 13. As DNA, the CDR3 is TGTGCCAGCAGCTTAGATCGGCTAGCGGGAGTTGGTATGAATGAGCAGTTCTTC. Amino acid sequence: CASSLDRLAGVGMNEQFF. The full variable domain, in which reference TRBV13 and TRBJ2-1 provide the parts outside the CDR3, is AAGVIQSPRHLIKEKRETATLKCYPIPRHDTVYWYQQGPGQDPQFLISFYEKMQSDKGSIPDRFSAQQFSDYHSELNMSSLELGDSALYFCASSLDRLAGVGMNEQFFGPGTRLTVL.